Listed below are T cell receptor beta chains from one sample, sequenced in a study of T cell responses to AZD1222 COVID-19 vaccine. Sequencing used immunoSEQ multiplex PCR; TCRdb keeps in-frame clones, though not all of them. In the table there are 95,000 to 130,000 clones, roughly 85% of which are singletons. This specimen was peripheral blood, taken on day 0 of MenACWY control vaccination. These receptors all stem from an adult in good health. Both conserved end residues are part of each CDR3. A D gene is named only where the DNA matches it firmly. Where a row states a size, it is once, few, many or the class of an expanded clone; other rows omit it.

abundance,v_gene,j_gene,d_gene,CDR3nt,CDR3aa
-,TRBV5-1,TRBJ1-1,-,TGCGCCAGCAACCTCGGACAGTCCCCTTACATGAACACTGAAGCTTTCTTT,CASNLGQSPYMNTEAFF
-,TRBV15,TRBJ2-1,TRBD1,TGTGCCACCAGCAGAGATCCGGCAGGGGGCGATGAGCAGTTCTTC,CATSRDPAGGDEQFF
-,TRBV13,TRBJ1-5,-,TGTGCCAGCAGCTCCCGGTCGAGGGGTTTAAGCAATCAGCCCCAGCATTTT,CASSSRSRGLSNQPQHF
-,TRBV28,TRBJ1-2,-,TGTGCCAGCAGTCAGACAGGAGCCCACTATGGCTACACCTTC,CASSQTGAHYGYTF
-,TRBV6-1,TRBJ2-5,TRBD1,TGTGCCAGCAGTGAACAGGACAGGGCTGAGACCCAGTACTTC,CASSEQDRAETQYF
few,TRBV4-3,TRBJ1-6,TRBD1,TGCGCCAGCAGCCAAGCTCCAGGGGGCAATTCACCCCTCCACTTT,CASSQAPGGNSPLHF
-,TRBV20-1,TRBJ1-1,-,TGCAGTGCCCACACGCACACTGAAGCTTTCTTT,CSAHTHTEAFF
-,TRBV30,TRBJ1-6,-,TGTGCCTGGAGTGGCAGGGTGGCCTATAATTCACCCCTCCACTTT,CAWSGRVAYNSPLHF
-,TRBV19,TRBJ1-5,-,TGTGCCAGTGGGGCCAGATTCAACCGGGAGGACGGTAACGCCCAGCATTTT,CASGARFNREDGNAQHF
-,TRBV27,TRBJ1-2,TRBD1,TGTGCCAGCAGCTTCCGGGACAGTGCTGGAGGCTACACCTTC,CASSFRDSAGGYTF
-,TRBV4-1,TRBJ2-2,-,TGCGCCAGCAGCCAGAGGACCGGGGAGCTGTTTTTT,CASSQRTGELFF
-,TRBV6-5,TRBJ1-2,-,TGTGCCAGCAGCACCCCGGGGGCCAACTATGGCTACACCTTC,CASSTPGANYGYTF
-,TRBV28,TRBJ1-2,-,TGTGCCAGCACCCCCGGGAATTTTAGGGGCTACACCTTC,CASTPGNFRGYTF
-,TRBV27,TRBJ2-2,TRBD2,TGTGCCAGCTCGACTAGCATTGCCGGGGAGCTGTTTTTT,CASSTSIAGELFF
-,TRBV5-4,TRBJ1-2,-,TGTGCCAGCAGCTTGTCCAGTAATGGCTACACCTTC,CASSLSSNGYTF
-,TRBV6-2/TRBV6-3,TRBJ1-6,-,TGTGCCAGCAGTTACTCGGGTAGGGGAGATTATTCACCCCTCCACTTT,CASSYSGRGDYSPLHF
-,TRBV10-1,TRBJ2-5,-,TGCGCCAGCAGTGAGTCGCTGCGGGGTGTCGAGGAGACCCAGTACTTC,CASSESLRGVEETQYF
-,TRBV5-1,TRBJ2-1,TRBD2,TGCGCCAGCAGTCATCCCAGCGGGGGACCCCCCGAGCAGTTCTTC,CASSHPSGGPPEQFF
-,TRBV2,TRBJ2-3,-,TGTGCCAGCAGCGCGGTCACAGGGACAGATACGCAGTATTTT,CASSAVTGTDTQYF
-,TRBV27,TRBJ1-1,-,TGTGCCAGCAGCAAAACGCAGCCCGAACTGAACACTGAAGCTTTCTTT,CASSKTQPELNTEAFF
-,TRBV10-3,TRBJ2-7,-,TGTGCCATCAGTGAGTCGAACGAGCAGTACTTC,CAISESNEQYF